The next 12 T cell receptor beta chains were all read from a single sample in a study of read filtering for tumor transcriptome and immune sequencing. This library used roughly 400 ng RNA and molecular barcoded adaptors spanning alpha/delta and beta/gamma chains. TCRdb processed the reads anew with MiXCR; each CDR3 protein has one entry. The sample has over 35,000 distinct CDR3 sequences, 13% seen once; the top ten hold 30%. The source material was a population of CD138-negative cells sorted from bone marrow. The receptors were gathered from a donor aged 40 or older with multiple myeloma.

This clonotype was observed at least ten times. The CDR3 protein is CSARSPGGTETQYF. The DNA for the CDR3 is TGCAGTGCACGTTCCCCGGGAGGGACAGAGACCCAGTACTTC. The V and J genes are TRBV20-1 and TRBJ2-5; 8 bases align to TRBD2. The CDR3 sequence is 14 residues long. The germline V gene has CDR1 DFQATT and CDR2 SNEGSKA (reference sequence). The ends lost 6 bases at V and 4 bases at J; junction bases unmatched: 10.

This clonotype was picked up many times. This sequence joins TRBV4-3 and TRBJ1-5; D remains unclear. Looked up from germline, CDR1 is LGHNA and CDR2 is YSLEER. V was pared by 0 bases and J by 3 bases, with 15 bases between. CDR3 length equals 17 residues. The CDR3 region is CASSQDGRACYNQPQHF. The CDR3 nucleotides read TGCGCCAGCAGCCAAGATGGCCGGGCTTGTTACAATCAGCCCCAGCATTTT.

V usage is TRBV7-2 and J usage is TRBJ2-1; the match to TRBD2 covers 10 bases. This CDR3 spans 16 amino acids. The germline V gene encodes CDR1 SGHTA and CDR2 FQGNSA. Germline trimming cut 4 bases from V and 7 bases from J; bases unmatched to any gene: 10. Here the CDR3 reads CASSSGGLAARNEQFF. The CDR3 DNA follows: TGTGCCAGCAGCTCGGGTGGACTAGCGGCCCGGAATGAGCAGTTCTTC.

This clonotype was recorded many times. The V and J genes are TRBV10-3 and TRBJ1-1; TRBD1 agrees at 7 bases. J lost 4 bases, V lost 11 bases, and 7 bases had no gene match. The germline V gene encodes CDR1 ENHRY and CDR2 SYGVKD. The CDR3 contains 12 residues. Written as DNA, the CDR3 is TGTGCCGTCGTCTCAGGGGGCACTGAAGCTTTCTTT. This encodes CAVVSGGTEAFF.

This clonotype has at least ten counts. This CDR3 reads CATSDFGTSGYYEQYF. The CDR3 DNA is TGTGCCACCAGTGATTTTGGGACTAGCGGTTACTACGAGCAGTACTTC. The rearrangement uses TRBV24-1 and TRBJ2-7; TRBD2 matches at 11 bases. V dropped 1 base and J dropped 3; count of bases not matched to a gene: 4. CDR3 length: 16 residues. Germline CDR1 reads KGHDR; CDR2 reads SFDVKD.

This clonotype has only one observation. The CDR3 nucleotides read TGTGCCAGCAGTAGTAATCCGGGACATGGCCGAGAGACCCAGTACTTC. Translation: CASSSNPGHGRETQYF. The chain couples TRBV12-3 or TRBV12-4 to TRBJ2-5, with D maybe TRBD1 (6 bases). The CDR3 has 16 residues. Trimming cost V 5 bases and J 4 bases, with 20 bases left between them.

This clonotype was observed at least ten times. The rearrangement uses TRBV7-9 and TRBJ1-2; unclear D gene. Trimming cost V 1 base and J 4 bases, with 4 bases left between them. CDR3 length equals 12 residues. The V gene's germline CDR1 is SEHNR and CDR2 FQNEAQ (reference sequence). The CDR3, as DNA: TGTGCCAGCAGCTTAGAGTCCTATGGCTACACCTTC. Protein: CASSLESYGYTF.

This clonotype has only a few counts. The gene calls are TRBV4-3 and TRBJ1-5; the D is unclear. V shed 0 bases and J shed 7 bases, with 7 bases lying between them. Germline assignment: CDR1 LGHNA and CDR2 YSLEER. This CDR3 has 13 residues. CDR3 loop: CASSQDSDQPQHF. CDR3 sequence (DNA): TGCGCCAGCAGCCAAGATTCGGACCAGCCCCAGCATTTT.

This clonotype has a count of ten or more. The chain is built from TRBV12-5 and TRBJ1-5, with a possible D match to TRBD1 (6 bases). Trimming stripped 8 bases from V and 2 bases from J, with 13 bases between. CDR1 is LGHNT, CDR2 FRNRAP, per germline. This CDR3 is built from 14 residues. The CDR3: CASSQGFGNQPQHF. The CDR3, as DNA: TGTGCTAGTTCGCAGGGGTTTGGCAATCAGCCCCAGCATTTT.

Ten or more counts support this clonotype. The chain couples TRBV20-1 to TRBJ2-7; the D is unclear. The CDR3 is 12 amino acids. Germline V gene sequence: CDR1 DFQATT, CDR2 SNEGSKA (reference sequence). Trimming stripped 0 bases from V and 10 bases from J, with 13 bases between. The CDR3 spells CSAREMADKQYF. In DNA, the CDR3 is TGCAGTGCTAGAGAAATGGCGGATAAACAGTACTTC.

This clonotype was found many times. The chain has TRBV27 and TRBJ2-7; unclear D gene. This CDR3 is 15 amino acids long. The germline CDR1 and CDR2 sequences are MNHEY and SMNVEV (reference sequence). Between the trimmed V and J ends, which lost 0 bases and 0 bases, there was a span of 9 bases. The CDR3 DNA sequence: TGTGCCAGCAGTTTATCTGGCGGCTTCTCCTACGAGCAGTACTTC. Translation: CASSLSGGFSYEQYF.

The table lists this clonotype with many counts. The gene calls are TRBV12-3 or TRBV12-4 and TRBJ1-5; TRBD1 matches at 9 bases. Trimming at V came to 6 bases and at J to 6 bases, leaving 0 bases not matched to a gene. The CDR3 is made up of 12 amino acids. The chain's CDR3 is CASRQGAQPQHF. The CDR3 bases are TGTGCCAGCAGACAGGGGGCTCAGCCCCAGCATTTT.